Each of the 27 T cell receptor beta chains below was sequenced from the same sample in a study of EBV T-cell therapy then PD-1 blockade in nasopharyngeal carcinoma. Profiled with immunoSEQ multiplex PCR; TCRdb holds only in-frame clones, not every one. This table holds roughly 16,000 clones, roughly 88% found once. Antigen specificity for these receptors is unknown. As for treatment: AdE1-LMPpoly-expanded autologous EBV-specific T-cell therapy followed by anti-PD-1 nivolumab. This sample comprised CD8+ T cells from blood, obtained at day 0 from a patient whose treatment included autologous EBV-specific T cells and nivolumab. These receptors were collected from a man in his forties with nasopharyngeal carcinoma.

This clone was detected a few times. The chain uses TRBV7-3 and TRBJ2-7, with 11 bases lining up with TRBD1. After removal of 6 bases from V and 6 bases from J, the junction contained 10 bases not matched to a gene. The CDR3 runs 15 residues. Germline CDR1 and CDR2: SGHTA and FQGTGA. The DNA for the CDR3 is TGTGCCAGCAGGGGACAGGGGGGACCAGTTGGCGAGCAGTACTTC. Encoded protein: CASRGQGGPVGEQYF.

The rearrangement links TRBV9 to TRBJ1-2; 7 nucleotides match TRBD1. Germline V gives CDR1 SGDLS, CDR2 YYNGEE. This CDR3 region has 15 residues. The V and J ends lost 2 bases and 2 bases, in that order; junction bases with no gene match: 6. The CDR3: CASSVSRQGNYGYTF. In DNA, the CDR3 is TGTGCCAGCAGCGTCTCACGACAGGGAAACTATGGCTACACCTTC.

V and J are TRBV7-3 and TRBJ1-1, with 10 bases identical to TRBD1. The CDR3 is 16 amino acids. V trimming: 5 bases; J trimming: 5 bases; junction bases outside the gene matches: 11. Germline assignment: CDR1 SGHTA and CDR2 FQGTGA. The CDR3: CASSARDRGPLTEAFF. The CDR3 nucleotides read TGTGCCAGCAGCGCAAGGGACAGGGGTCCTCTGACTGAAGCTTTCTTT.

The genes are TRBV9 and TRBJ1-3, with D possibly TRBD1 on 5 matching bases. The CDR3 contains 16 residues. The V end was cut by 0 bases, the J end by 1 base, with 11 bases between. Germline V CDR1 and CDR2: SGDLS, YYNGEE. The CDR3 coding sequence is TGTGCCAGCAGCGTAGGAGGGGTTAGGTCTGGAAACACCATATATTTT. It translates to CASSVGGVRSGNTIYF.

The chain has TRBV24-1 and TRBJ1-2, with unresolved D. Trimming pared 12 bases from V and 4 bases from J, leaving 23 bases between. This CDR3 region has 15 residues. CDR1 is KGHDR and CDR2 is SFDVKD in the germline V gene. For the CDR3, the DNA is TGTGCCGTCGATGCCGGCCCCGGGGAGAGCTATGGCTACACCTTC. Its protein product is CAVDAGPGESYGYTF.

A single count supports this clone. CDR3 region: CASPEEGTANSPLHF. DNA of the CDR3: TGTGCCAGCCCCGAAGAGGGGACAGCAAATTCACCCCTCCACTTT. The chain joins TRBV7-9 to TRBJ1-6; 7 nucleotides match TRBD1. The CDR3 contains 15 residues. V lost 8 bases to trimming and J lost 7 bases; unmatched junction nucleotides: 11. CDR1 and CDR2 (germline): SEHNR, FQNEAQ (reference sequence).

The CDR3 loop is CATSSPPPAYEQYF. The CDR3 coding sequence is TGTGCCACCAGCAGCCCGCCCCCCGCCTACGAGCAGTACTTC. The rearrangement links TRBV15 to TRBJ2-7; D gene ambiguous. CDR3 length: 14 residues. The germline gives CDR1 LNHNV, CDR2 YYDKDF (reference sequence). V was shortened by 3 bases and J by 2 bases, with 11 bases between the two germline ends.

The chain joins TRBV5-6 to TRBJ1-4; D may be TRBD1 (5 bases). The germline V gene has CDR1 SGHDT and CDR2 YYEEEE. Trimming pared 1 base from V and 5 bases from J, leaving 12 bases between. The CDR3 covers 15 residues. CDR3 loop: CASSLMIGQNEKLFF. Written as DNA, the CDR3 is TGTGCCAGCAGCTTGATGATCGGACAAAATGAAAAACTGTTTTTT.

V usage is TRBV7-6 and J usage is TRBJ2-7; TRBD1 agrees at 7 bases. V shed 0 bases and J 3 bases; nucleotides not matched to a gene: 5. There are 15 residues in the CDR3. The V gene's germline CDR1 is SGHVS and CDR2 FNYEAQ. CDR3 region: CASSLAGGIGYEQYF. Here the CDR3 DNA reads TGTGCCAGCAGCTTAGCAGGGGGCATAGGCTACGAGCAGTACTTC.

This chain connects TRBV6-2 or TRBV6-3 to TRBJ2-1, with 9 nucleotides matching TRBD1. The CDR3 runs 15 residues. The V segment lost 3 bases and the J segment 9 bases; nucleotides outside the gene matches: 9. Germline V CDR1 and CDR2: MNHEY, SVGEGT. CDR3 DNA sequence: TGTGCCAGCAGTTATCCCGGACAGGGGCGAATTGAGCAGTTCTTC. Translation gives CASSYPGQGRIEQFF.

The chain combines TRBV29-1 with TRBJ1-1; 8 bases are shared with TRBD1. V lost 6 bases, J lost 10 bases, and 16 bases stayed unmatched. The CDR3 covers 14 residues. Germline values: CDR1 SQVTM, CDR2 ANQGSEA. This CDR3 is CSVVSDREKGRAFF. As DNA, the CDR3 is TGCAGCGTAGTGTCGGACAGGGAGAAGGGTAGAGCTTTCTTT.

The chain links TRBV21-1 to TRBJ2-1; the table assigns TRBD2, which was not confirmed against the DNA. TRBV21-1 is shown as a pseudogene. This CDR3 has 15 residues. This CDR3 is CASSNLGRGYNEQFF. CDR3 DNA sequence: TGTGCCAGCAGCAACCTCGGCCGGGGTTACAATGAGCAGTTCTTC.

This clone has a handful of counts. The V gene is TRBV5-1, the J gene TRBJ2-7; 10 nucleotides align to TRBD1. This CDR3 comprises 16 residues. The J segment lost 1 base and the V segment lost 0 bases, leaving 4 bases of the junction unmatched. Germline V gene lookup returns CDR1 SGHRS and CDR2 YFSETQ. The CDR3 sequence is CASSLEGQGSSYEQYF. The CDR3 DNA sequence: TGCGCCAGCAGCTTGGAGGGACAGGGGTCTTCCTACGAGCAGTACTTC.

The chain is built from TRBV19 and TRBJ2-7; unclear D gene. The CDR3 consists of 14 residues. V was clipped by 2 bases and J by 4 bases, with 12 bases between them. The germline gives CDR1 LNHDA, CDR2 SQIVND (reference sequence). CDR3 bases: TGTGCCAGTAGTATATTCTTAGGGCGTTACGAGCAGTACTTC. It translates to CASSIFLGRYEQYF.

The gene calls are TRBV15 and TRBJ1-4, with a tentative D call TRBD1 (5 bases). Trimming cost V 0 bases and J 8 bases, with 13 bases left between them. Germline V gives CDR1 LNHNV, CDR2 YYDKDF (reference sequence). The CDR3 sequence is 15 residues long. CDR3 coding DNA: TGTGCCACCAGCAGAGATTTGGCAGGGAGGGAAAAACTGTTTTTT. Amino acid sequence: CATSRDLAGREKLFF.

This chain links TRBV7-9 with TRBJ2-1; TRBD2 aligns across 11 bases. The CDR3 sequence is 17 residues long. CDR1 is SEHNR, CDR2 FQNEAQ, per germline (reference sequence). V lost 5 bases to trimming and J lost 0 bases; unmatched junction nucleotides: 6. CDR3 in DNA: TGTGCCAGCAGCCCGACTAGCGGGGCCCCCTCCTACAATGAGCAGTTCTTC. The encoded protein is CASSPTSGAPSYNEQFF.

The chain joins TRBV19 to TRBJ1-2; 7 bases are shared with TRBD1. Looked up from germline, CDR1 is LNHDA and CDR2 is SQIVND (reference sequence). V dropped 3 bases and J dropped 5; count of bases not matched to a gene: 6. The CDR3 is 14 amino acids. As DNA, the CDR3 is TGTGCCAGTAGTATCCAGACAGGGTCGTATGGCTACACCTTC. It translates to CASSIQTGSYGYTF.

The chain joins TRBV15 to TRBJ2-2; D is ambiguous. This CDR3 has 14 amino acids. Per germline, CDR1 LNHNV and CDR2 YYDKDF (reference sequence). V dropped 3 bases and J dropped 5 bases, with 10 bases sitting between them. The CDR3 loop is CATSRLHGTGELFF. The CDR3 bases are TGTGCCACCAGCAGGCTTCATGGGACCGGGGAGCTGTTTTTT.

The V gene is TRBV6-4, the J gene TRBJ2-2, with unresolved D. Germline V gives CDR1 MRHNA, CDR2 SNTAGT. CDR3 length equals 17 residues. Trimming took 6 bases from V and 3 from J, leaving 20 bases between them. Here the CDR3 reads CASSRIEAREDTGELFF. The DNA of the CDR3 is TGTGCCAGCAGCCGAATCGAAGCTAGAGAAGACACCGGGGAGCTGTTTTTT.

This clone was observed a few times. J is TRBJ2-7 and V is TRBV6-5, with D possibly matching TRBD1 (5 bases). V dropped 2 bases and J dropped 0 bases, with 8 bases sitting between them. The CDR3 sequence is 14 residues long. The germline CDR1 and CDR2 sequences are MNHEY and SVGAGI. CDR3 protein: CASSYHDSSYEQYF. The CDR3 DNA reads as TGTGCCAGCAGTTACCACGACAGCTCCTACGAGCAGTACTTC.

V usage is TRBV7-2 and J usage is TRBJ1-5, with no clear D. The V end was cut by 1 base, the J end by 2 bases, with 9 bases between. Germline loops: CDR1 SGHTA, CDR2 FQGNSA. This CDR3 region has 15 residues. The CDR3 spells CASSLVGVGNQPQHF. CDR3 bases: TGTGCCAGCAGCTTAGTAGGAGTAGGCAATCAGCCCCAGCATTTT.

DNA of the CDR3: TGTGCCAGCAGCCACCACTTGTCGGGGGGCGCGGAGTACTTC. The encoded protein is CASSHHLSGGAEYF. This chain joins TRBV7-9 and TRBJ2-7; maybe TRBD2 (7 bases). V gave up 5 bases and J gave up 11 bases, with 22 bases separating them. The CDR3 has 14 amino acids. CDR1 and CDR2 from the germline V gene are SEHNR and FQNEAQ (reference sequence).

A single count supports this clone. V and J are TRBV29-1 and TRBJ2-1; D is perhaps TRBD1 or TRBD2 (5 bases each). Germline assignment: CDR1 SQVTM and CDR2 ANQGSEA. The CDR3 is 14 amino acids. Deletions cut 6 bases from V and 4 bases from J, with 16 bases between. In DNA, the CDR3 is TGCAGCGTCCTAACCGGGACCGGTTACAATGAGCAGTTCTTC. This translates into CSVLTGTGYNEQFF.

This clone occurred a few times. The chain employs TRBV6-2 or TRBV6-3 and TRBJ2-7, with D hard to call. Trimming stripped 0 bases from V and 1 base from J, with 7 bases between. The CDR3 covers 14 residues. Germline CDR1 is MNHEY and CDR2 is SVGEGT. This CDR3 is CASSYSSESYEQYF. CDR3 in DNA: TGTGCCAGCAGTTACTCGTCTGAATCCTACGAGCAGTACTTC.

The chain has TRBV28 and TRBJ2-7; 7 positions agree with TRBD2. Germline lookup yields CDR1 MDHEN and CDR2 SYDVKM. There are 14 residues in the CDR3. Trimming took 3 bases from V and 2 from J; bases not matched to a gene: 4. CDR3 protein: CASSFVGTTYEQYF. For the CDR3, the DNA is TGTGCCAGCAGTTTTGTTGGGACTACCTACGAGCAGTACTTC.

The chain carries TRBV5-1 and TRBJ2-7; maybe TRBD1 (6 bases). V lost 0 bases to trimming and J lost 6 bases, with 16 bases between them. Germline V CDR1 and CDR2: SGHRS, YFSETQ. This CDR3 contains 15 residues. The CDR3 coding sequence is TGCGCCAGCAGCTTGGCCCGTTATTTGACAGGCGAGCAGTACTTC. This sequence encodes CASSLARYLTGEQYF.

V usage is TRBV3-1 (or the pseudogene TRBV3-2) and J usage is TRBJ1-2, with a tentative D call TRBD1 (5 bases). This CDR3 comprises 14 residues. Germline CDR1 and CDR2: LGHDT and YNNKEL (reference sequence). V was cut by 2 bases and J by 2 bases, with 9 bases left in between. CDR3 nucleotides: TGTGCCAGCAGCCAACACCGGGACAACTATGGCTACACCTTC. Its protein is CASSQHRDNYGYTF.